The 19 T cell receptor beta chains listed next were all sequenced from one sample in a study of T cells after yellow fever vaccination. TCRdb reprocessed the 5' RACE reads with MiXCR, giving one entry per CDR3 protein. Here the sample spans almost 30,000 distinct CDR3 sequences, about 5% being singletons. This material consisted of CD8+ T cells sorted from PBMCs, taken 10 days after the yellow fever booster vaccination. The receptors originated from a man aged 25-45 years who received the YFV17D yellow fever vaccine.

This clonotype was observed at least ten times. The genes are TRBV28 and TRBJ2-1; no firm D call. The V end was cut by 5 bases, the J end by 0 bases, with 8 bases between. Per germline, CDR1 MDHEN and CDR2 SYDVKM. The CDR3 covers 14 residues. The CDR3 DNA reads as TGTGCCAGCAGTCCCGATGGCTCCTACAATGAGCAGTTCTTC. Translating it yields CASSPDGSYNEQFF.

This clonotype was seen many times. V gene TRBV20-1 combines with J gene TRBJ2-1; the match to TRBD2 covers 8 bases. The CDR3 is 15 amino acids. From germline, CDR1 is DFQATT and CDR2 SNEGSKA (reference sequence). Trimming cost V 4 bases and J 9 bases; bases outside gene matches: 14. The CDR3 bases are TGCAGTGCTAACCCTAAAGCGGGAGTGTCGTTTGAGCAGTTCTTC. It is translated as CSANPKAGVSFEQFF.

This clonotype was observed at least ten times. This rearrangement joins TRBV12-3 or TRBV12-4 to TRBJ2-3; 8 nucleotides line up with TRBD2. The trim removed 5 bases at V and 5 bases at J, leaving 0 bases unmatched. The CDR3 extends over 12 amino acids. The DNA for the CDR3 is TGTGCCAGCAGTAGCGGGAGAGATACGCAGTATTTT. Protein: CASSSGRDTQYF.

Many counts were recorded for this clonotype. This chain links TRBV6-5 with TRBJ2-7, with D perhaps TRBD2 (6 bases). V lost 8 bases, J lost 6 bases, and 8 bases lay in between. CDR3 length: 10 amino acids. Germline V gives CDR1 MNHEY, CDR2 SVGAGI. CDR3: CASGTLEQYF. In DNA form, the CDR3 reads TGTGCCAGCGGGACTCTCGAGCAGTACTTC.

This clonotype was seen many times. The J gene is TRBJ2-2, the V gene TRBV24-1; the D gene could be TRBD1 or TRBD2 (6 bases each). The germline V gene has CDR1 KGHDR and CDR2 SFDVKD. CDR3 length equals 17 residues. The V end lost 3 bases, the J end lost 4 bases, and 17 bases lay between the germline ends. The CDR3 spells CATSDRGQLEVTGELFF. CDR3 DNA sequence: TGTGCCACCAGTGATCGGGGGCAGCTCGAGGTCACCGGGGAGCTGTTTTTT.

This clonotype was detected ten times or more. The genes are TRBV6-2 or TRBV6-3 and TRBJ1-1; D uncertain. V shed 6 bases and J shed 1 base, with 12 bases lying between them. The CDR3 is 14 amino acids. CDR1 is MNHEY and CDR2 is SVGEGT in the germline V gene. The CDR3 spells CASSAGLTNTEAFF. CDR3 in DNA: TGTGCCAGCAGCGCTGGACTGACGAACACTGAAGCTTTCTTT.

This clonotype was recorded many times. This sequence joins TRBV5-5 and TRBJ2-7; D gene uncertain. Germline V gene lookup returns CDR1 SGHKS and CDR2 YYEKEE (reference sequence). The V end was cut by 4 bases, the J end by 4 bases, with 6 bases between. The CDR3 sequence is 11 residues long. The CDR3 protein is CASSRSYEQYF. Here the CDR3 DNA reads TGTGCCAGCAGCCGTTCATACGAGCAGTACTTC.

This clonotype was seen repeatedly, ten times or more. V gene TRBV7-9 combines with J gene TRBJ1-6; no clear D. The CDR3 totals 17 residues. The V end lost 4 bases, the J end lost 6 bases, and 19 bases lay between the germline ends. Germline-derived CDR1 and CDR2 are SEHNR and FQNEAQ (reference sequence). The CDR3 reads CASSSLDLASRNSPLHF. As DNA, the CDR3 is TGTGCCAGCAGCTCTTTGGACTTAGCCTCTCGTAATTCACCCCTCCACTTT. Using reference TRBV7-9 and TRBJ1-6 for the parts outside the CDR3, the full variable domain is DTGVSQNPRHKITKRGQNVTFRCDPISEHNRLYWYRQTLGQGPEFLTYFQNEAQLEKSRLLSDRFSAERPKGSFSTLEIQRTEQGDSAMYLCASSSLDLASRNSPLHFGNGTRLTVT.

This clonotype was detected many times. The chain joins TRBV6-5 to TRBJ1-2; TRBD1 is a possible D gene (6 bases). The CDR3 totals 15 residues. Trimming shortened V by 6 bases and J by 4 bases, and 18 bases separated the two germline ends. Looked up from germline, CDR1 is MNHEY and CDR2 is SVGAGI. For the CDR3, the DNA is TGTGCCAGCAGGGGTTACAGGGTCTCATCCTATGGCTACACCTTC. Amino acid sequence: CASRGYRVSSYGYTF.

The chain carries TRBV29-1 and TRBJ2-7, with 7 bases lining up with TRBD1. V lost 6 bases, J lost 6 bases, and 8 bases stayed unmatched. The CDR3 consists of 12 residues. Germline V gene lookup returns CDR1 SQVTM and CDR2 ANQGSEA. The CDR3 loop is CSVPGQRFEQYF. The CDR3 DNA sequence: TGCAGCGTCCCGGGACAGCGGTTCGAGCAGTACTTC.

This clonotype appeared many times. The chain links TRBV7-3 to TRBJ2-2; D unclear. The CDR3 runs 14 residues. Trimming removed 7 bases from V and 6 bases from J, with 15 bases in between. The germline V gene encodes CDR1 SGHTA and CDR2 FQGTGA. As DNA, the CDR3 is TGTGCCAGCAACCGGCTACTCCCACCCGGGGAGCTGTTTTTT. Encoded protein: CASNRLLPPGELFF.

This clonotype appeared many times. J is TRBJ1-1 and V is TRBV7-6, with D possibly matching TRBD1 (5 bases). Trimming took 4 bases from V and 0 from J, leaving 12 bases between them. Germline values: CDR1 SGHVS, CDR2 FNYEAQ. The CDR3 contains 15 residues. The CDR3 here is CASSSLTAMNTEAFF. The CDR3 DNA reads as TGTGCCAGCAGCTCTCTGACAGCTATGAACACTGAAGCTTTCTTT.

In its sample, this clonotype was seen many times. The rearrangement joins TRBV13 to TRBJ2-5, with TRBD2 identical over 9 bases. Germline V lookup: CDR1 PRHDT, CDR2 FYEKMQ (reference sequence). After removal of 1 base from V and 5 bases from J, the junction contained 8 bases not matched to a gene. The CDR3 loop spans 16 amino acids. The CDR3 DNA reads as TGTGCCAGCAGCTTAGACGGCGGGAGGGCCTTGGAGACCCAGTACTTC. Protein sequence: CASSLDGGRALETQYF.

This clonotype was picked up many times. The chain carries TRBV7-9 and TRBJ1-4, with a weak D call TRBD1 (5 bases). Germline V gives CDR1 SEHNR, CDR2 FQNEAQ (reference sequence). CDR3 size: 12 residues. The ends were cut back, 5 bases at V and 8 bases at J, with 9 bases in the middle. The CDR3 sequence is CASSGTEEKLFF. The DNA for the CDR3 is TGTGCCAGCAGCGGGACTGAAGAAAAACTGTTTTTT.

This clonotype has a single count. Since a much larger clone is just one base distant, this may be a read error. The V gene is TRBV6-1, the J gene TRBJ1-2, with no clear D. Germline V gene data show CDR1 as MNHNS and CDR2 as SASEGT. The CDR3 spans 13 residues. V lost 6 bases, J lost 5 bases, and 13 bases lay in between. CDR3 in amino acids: CASRDPGEYGYTF. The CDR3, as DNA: TGTGCCAGCAGAGACCCGGGAGAGTATGGCTACACCTTC.

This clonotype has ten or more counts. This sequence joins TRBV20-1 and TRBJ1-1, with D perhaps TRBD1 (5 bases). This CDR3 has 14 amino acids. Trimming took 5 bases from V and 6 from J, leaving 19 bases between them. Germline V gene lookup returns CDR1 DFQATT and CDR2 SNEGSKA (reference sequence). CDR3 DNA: TGCAGTGCTTCGGACGAGGGGAGGGTTTCTGAAGCTTTCTTT. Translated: CSASDEGRVSEAFF.

The CDR3 region has the DNA TGCAGCGTTGAAGCCCGGGACAGGGCAGAAGAGACCCAGTACTTC. Its protein product is CSVEARDRAEETQYF. The chain carries TRBV29-1 and TRBJ2-5; 9 positions agree with TRBD1. The CDR3 covers 15 residues. The V gene's germline CDR1 is SQVTM and CDR2 ANQGSEA. V dropped 1 base and J dropped 3; count of bases not matched to a gene: 6.

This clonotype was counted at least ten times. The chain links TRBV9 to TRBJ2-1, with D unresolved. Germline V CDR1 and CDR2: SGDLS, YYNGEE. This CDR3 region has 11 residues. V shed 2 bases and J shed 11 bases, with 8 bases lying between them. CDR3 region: CASSVGLKQFF. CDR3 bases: TGTGCCAGCAGCGTGGGTCTAAAGCAGTTCTTC.

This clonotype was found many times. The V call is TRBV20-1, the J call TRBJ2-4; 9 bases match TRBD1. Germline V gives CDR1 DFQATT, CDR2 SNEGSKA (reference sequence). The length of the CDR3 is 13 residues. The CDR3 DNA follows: TGCAGCACAGAACGGGACAGGGCAAACATTCAGTACTTC. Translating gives CSTERDRANIQYF.